The 10 T cell receptor beta chains below all came from one sample that was sequenced in a study of T cells in Graves' hyperthyroidism and ophthalmopathy. Researchers took RNA transcripts and amplified the TCR beta CDR3 regions from them. When the TCR CDR3 underwent first-round RT-PCR, the HTBI primer set was used. TCRdb re-analysed the multiplex PCR reads in MiXCR, keeping a single row per CDR3 protein. The sample carries a few hundred thousand distinct CDR3 sequences, under 20% recorded once. The sample taken for sequencing was blood. The receptor source for this set is a man younger than 35 with Graves' ophthalmopathy.

The V call is TRBV12-3 or TRBV12-4, the J call TRBJ2-1; D unclear. With 6 bases removed from V and 9 bases from J, the gap between germline ends came to 12 bases. The CDR3 is made up of 12 amino acids. The CDR3: CASSQEPGEQFF. In DNA form, the CDR3 reads TGTGCCAGCAGCCAGGAACCAGGTGAGCAGTTCTTC.

CDR3 loop: CASSVEAGANQPQHF. The CDR3 DNA reads as TGTGCCAGCAGCGTAGAAGCAGGGGCCAATCAGCCCCAGCATTTT. The chain is built from TRBV9 and TRBJ1-5, with D possibly being TRBD1 (6 bases). This CDR3 has 15 amino acids. Germline CDR1 SGDLS, CDR2 YYNGEE. The V and J ends lost 0 bases and 3 bases respectively, with 10 bases between them. The whole variable domain, filled in from reference TRBV9 and TRBJ1-5, reads DSGVTQTPKHLITATGQRVTLRCSPRSGDLSVYWYQQSLDQGLQFLIQYYNGEERAKGNILERFSAQQFPDLHSELNLSSLELGDSALYFCASSVEAGANQPQHFGDGTRLSIL.

This clonotype was seen a few times. Being one base from a much bigger clone, this may be a read error. J is TRBJ2-4 and V is TRBV7-8; tentatively, D is TRBD1 or TRBD2 (9 bases each). Germline V gives CDR1 SGHVS, CDR2 FQNEAQ. Trimming took off 5 bases at V and 3 bases at J, with 23 bases between the two ends. The CDR3 has 18 amino acids. The CDR3 here is CASSNPGTGRGGKNIQYF. The CDR3 DNA follows: TGTGCCAGCAGCAATCCCGGGACAGGGCGGGGGGGCAAAAACATTCAGTACTTC.

This clonotype showed up many times. DNA of the CDR3: TGTGCCAGCAGCCAAGAAGCGGGGGGTCCAGAGACCCAGTACTTC. It encodes CASSQEAGGPETQYF. V is TRBV3-1 and J is TRBJ2-5; 9 bases match TRBD2. The trim removed 0 bases at V and 4 bases at J, leaving 3 bases unmatched. Germline assignment: CDR1 LGHDT and CDR2 YNNKEL (reference sequence). This CDR3 comprises 15 residues.

V and J are TRBV6-1 and TRBJ2-2; D uncertain. Trimming took off 8 bases at V and 6 bases at J, with 16 bases between the two ends. Germline V gives CDR1 MNHNS, CDR2 SASEGT. CDR3 size: 14 residues. The CDR3 DNA follows: TGTGCCAGCTCCCATCTATCGTCCGCCGGGGAGCTGTTTTTT. It is translated as CASSHLSSAGELFF.

This clonotype was detected a few times. The chain links TRBV24-1 to TRBJ2-7; a weak D match, TRBD2 (5 bases). Germline loops: CDR1 KGHDR, CDR2 SFDVKD. CDR3 length: 14 residues. Trimming shortened V by 7 bases and J by 0 bases, and 12 bases separated the two germline ends. The CDR3 region has the DNA TGTGCCACCAGCCCCGGGATTTACTCCTACGAGCAGTACTTC. Residues: CATSPGIYSYEQYF.

This clonotype has a count of ten or more. The V and J genes are TRBV29-1 and TRBJ2-2, with D perhaps TRBD1 (6 bases). The CDR3 consists of 15 residues. Germline CDR1 and CDR2: SQVTM and ANQGSEA. V was cut by 4 bases and J by 4 bases, with 16 bases left in between. CDR3 region: CSVGGGSSTTGELFF. CDR3 DNA sequence: TGCAGCGTTGGAGGGGGTAGTTCGACCACCGGGGAGCTGTTTTTT.

This clonotype turned up a few times. This may be a read error, as it is one base from a much larger clone. The rearrangement joins TRBV3-1 to TRBJ2-7; D is uncertain. The CDR3 contains 12 residues. The germline V gene encodes CDR1 LGHDT and CDR2 YNNKEL (reference sequence). The CDR3 nucleotides read TGTGCCAGCAACCAAGACGATCTGAAGCAGTACTTC. Amino acids: CASNQDDLKQYF.

With respect to this clonotype: This may arise from a read error, as a much more abundant clone is one base away. The rearrangement links TRBV20-1 to TRBJ2-7; 9 nucleotides line up with TRBD2. The CDR3 is 16 amino acids. Germline assignment: CDR1 DFQATT and CDR2 SNEGSKA (reference sequence). V lost 2 bases and J lost 5; bases outside the gene matches: 13. CDR3 protein: CSARSGSGGFPHEQYF. CDR3 nucleotides: TGCAGTGCTAGATCCGGTAGCGGGGGATTTCCCCACGAGCAGTACTTC.

This clonotype was observed many times. The chain joins TRBV6-2 or TRBV6-3 to TRBJ1-1; tentatively, D is TRBD1 (5 bases). The germline CDR1 and CDR2 sequences are MNHEY and SVGEGT. The CDR3 has 15 amino acids. Between the trimmed V and J ends, which lost 7 bases and 2 bases, there was a span of 17 bases. The CDR3 spells CASIDITTANTEAFF. The DNA for the CDR3 is TGTGCCAGCATAGATATAACGACAGCTAACACTGAAGCTTTCTTT.